This T cell receptor (beta chain) derives from a study of Graves' ophthalmopathy and Graves' hyperthyroidism (dated by TCRdb to 2016 to 2019). As for the study more broadly: Peripheral blood was collected at initial diagnosis, before any treatment. TCR beta repertoire signatures were used to distinguish Graves' ophthalmopathy from Graves' hyperthyroidism and to predict progression to ophthalmopathy. In total, 135 blood samples were TCR-sequenced: around 42 ophthalmopathy, roughly 77 hyperthyroidism and some 17 hyperthyroidism-to-ophthalmopathy patients. To explore V-J signatures that separate ophthalmopathy from hyperthyroidism, a discovery set of about 96 patients was enrolled, consisting of approximately 45 with ophthalmopathy and some 56 with stable hyperthyroidism. An independent validation cohort was composed of roughly 18 hyperthyroidism patients and around 16 patients who later progressed from hyperthyroidism to ophthalmopathy. In roughly six hyperthyroidism patients, the T-cell repertoires found in thyroid tissue were compared with those found in blood. After sampling, hyperthyroidism patients received methimazole starting at 30 mg daily, and ophthalmopathy patients received high-dose intravenous methylprednisolone. Results and caveats for the whole study, not just this receptor: In cross-validation, the 13-signature model distinguished ophthalmopathy from stable hyperthyroidism with just over 85% sensitivity and around 84% specificity, while in the test set the corresponding values were about 80% and 75%. Among expanded thyroid clonotypes with frequency above 0.001, most also showed up in blood, which suggests that blood repertoires may reflect the thyroid immune response. In validation, the model predicted ophthalmopathy progression with 55% to 71% sensitivity and 72.22% specificity; 12 predicted patients were CT-confirmed with GO in a median of around 6 months. No statistical method was used to set the sample size in advance, and the investigators knew which group each participant was assigned to.

This clonotype was counted ten times or more. Its antigen is unknown. No base quality information exists; no much larger clone differs at one position. The CDR3 runs 15 amino acids, cysteine and phenylalanine included. CDR3 DNA is the only sequence kept; it has 45 bases, read in frame from the first base. Reading the germline V gene gives CDR1 MNHNS and CDR2 SASEGT. V loses 7 bases of germline sequence and J loses 0 bases, and the interval between the two ends is 13 bases. For repertoire sequencing, the TCR beta CDR3 regions were amplified from RNA transcripts. A first-round RT-PCR used HTBI primers with the Qiagen OneStep RT-PCR kit, followed by a second-round multiplex PCR, size selection and purification. Libraries were sequenced paired-end with 100 bp reads on an Illumina HiSeq2000. Per the source publication's procedure: SOAPnuke was used to process the reads, throwing out any read that had adapters, had uncalled bases, had a mean Phred below 15, or lacked an exact constant-primer or identifier match. COPE v1.2.5 was used to merge high-quality paired reads. Each unique nucleotide sequence was defined as a clonotype, and clonotypes were aligned to IMGT TRB V, D and J references with MiTCR v1.1. The analysis was limited to V-J combinations with a frequency above 0.0001, which together covered roughly 99% of repertoires. For each V-J combination, a TCR clonal expansion and chaos score was defined as the ratio of F50 clonal expansion to chaos observed in the TCRdist matrix. Welch's t-statistics and random forest were used to reduce features to about 14 V-J combinations, which were fed into a naive Bayes classifier. The similarity between thyroid and blood repertoires was quantified using the Morisita-Horn index. TCRdb handled the public reads itself, with Q25 trimming in fastp and clone calling in MiXCR, and kept productive beta chains. A single entry per CDR3 protein holds the most common genes and DNA from its merged rows. The V and J calls were not made by the authors but by TCRdb's processing. This sample lists 300,000 to 400,000 distinct CDR3 sequences; roughly 16% were detected once. Together, the top ten hold roughly an eighth of the sample.

The ophthalmopathy patients had moderately to severely active disease, with a Clinical Activity Score of 3 or higher, a NOSPECS grade of 4 or higher, and a disease duration of less than 3 months. Patients were excluded if they had other autoimmune diseases, uncontrolled infections, pregnancy or lactation. Diagnosis was based on clinical symptoms, serum thyroxine, TRAb, thyroid ultrasound and orbital computed tomography. Using Ficoll-Paque density gradient centrifugation, PBMCs were isolated from 10 ml of fresh peripheral blood. Trizol reagent was used to extract the total RNA, and its quality was then checked on an Agilent 2100 Bioanalyzer.

The receptor was isolated from an adult man with Graves' ophthalmopathy. The sequence is built from TRBV6-1 and TRBJ1-5, with TRBD1 tentatively as D gene (5 bases match). Sequencing input: peripheral blood. The DNA sequence is TGTGCCAGCAACCCTAGGGGAGATAGCAATCAGCCCCAGCATTTT. Its protein is CASNPRGDSNQPQHF.